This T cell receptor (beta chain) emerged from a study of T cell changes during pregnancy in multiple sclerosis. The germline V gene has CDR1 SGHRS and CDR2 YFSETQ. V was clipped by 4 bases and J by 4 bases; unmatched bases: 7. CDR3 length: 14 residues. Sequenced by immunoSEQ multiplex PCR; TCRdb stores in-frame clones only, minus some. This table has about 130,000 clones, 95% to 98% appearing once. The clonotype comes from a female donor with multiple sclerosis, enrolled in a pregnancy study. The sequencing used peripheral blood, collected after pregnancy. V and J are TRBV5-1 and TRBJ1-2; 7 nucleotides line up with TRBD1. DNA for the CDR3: TGCGCCAGCAGCCCCGACAGGGTAGTCTATGGCTACACCTTC. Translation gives CASSPDRVVYGYTF.